These T cell receptor beta chains were read from a single sample in a study of T cells in localized non-small cell lung cancer. Some clones are missing from TCRdb's copy, which holds only in-frame ones; the method was immunoSEQ multiplex PCR. The table lists over a thousand clones, approximately 20% of them singletons. The source was normal lung tissue next to the tumor, collected before any cancer treatment. The receptors originated from a male donor at least 60 years old with stage I squamous cell lung carcinoma. Each CDR3 is given with its conserved first and last residue. D genes are given only for firm matches. A clone size is listed for some rows: how often the clone was seen (once, few, many), or a class if it is expanded.

TRBD2,TRBJ2-7,TRBV6-8,NA,14,CAIRLAGGAYEQYF,TGTGCCATCAGATTAGCGGGCGGAGCTTACGAGCAGTACTTC
NA,TRBJ2-1,TRBV11-3,medium-sized,15,CASSPYGLAYNEQFF,TGTGCCAGCAGCCCGTACGGGCTGGCCTACAATGAGCAGTTCTTC
TRBD1,TRBJ1-5,TRBV6-8,NA,12,CASRTGYQPQHF,TGTGCCAGCAGGACAGGGTATCAGCCCCAGCATTTT
NA,TRBJ2-1,TRBV6-8,NA,15,CASSSSDAPYNEQFF,TGTGCCAGCAGTTCCTCGGACGCCCCCTACAATGAGCAGTTCTTC
NA,TRBJ2-5,TRBV7-2,many,13,CASSLARQETQYF,TGTGCCAGCAGCTTAGCACGTCAAGAGACCCAGTACTTC
NA,TRBJ2-2,TRBV9,NA,14,CASSGQSNTGELFF,TGTGCCAGCAGCGGACAGTCGAACACCGGGGAGCTGTTTTTT
TRBD1,TRBJ2-3,TRBV5-1,NA,15,CASSSGQVRTDTQYF,TGCGCCAGCAGCTCCGGACAGGTACGCACAGATACGCAGTATTTT
TRBD2,TRBJ2-1,TRBV28,NA,15,CASSLVAGAYNEQFF,TGTGCCAGCAGTTTAGTAGCGGGAGCATACAATGAGCAGTTCTTC
NA,TRBJ1-5,TRBV10-2,NA,13,CASGYGPNQPQHF,TGCGCCAGCGGTTATGGGCCCAATCAGCCCCAGCATTTT
NA,TRBJ2-1,TRBV11-3,few,14,CASRPKKGNNEQFF,TGTGCCAGCAGACCAAAAAAAGGAAACAATGAGCAGTTCTTC
TRBD1,TRBJ1-2,TRBV19,NA,13,CATQLGTGVGYTF,TGTGCCACCCAACTTGGGACAGGGGTTGGCTACACCTTC
TRBD1,TRBJ2-7,TRBV28,few,14,CASLRGQAPYEQYF,TGTGCCAGTCTACGGGGACAGGCCCCCTACGAGCAGTACTTC
NA,TRBJ1-2,TRBV28,few,14,CASGIWTDNYGYTF,TGTGCCAGCGGGATCTGGACGGATAACTATGGCTACACCTTC
TRBD2,TRBJ2-5,TRBV6-8,few,17,CASSYPMGLAGQETQYF,TGTGCCAGCAGTTACCCTATGGGACTAGCGGGGCAAGAGACCCAGTACTTC
NA,TRBJ1-5,TRBV19,NA,15,CASSIRARANQPQHF,TGTGCCAGTAGTATACGAGCCAGGGCCAATCAGCCCCAGCATTTT
TRBD1,TRBJ1-2,TRBV11-3,NA,16,CASSPEQGAKGYGYTF,TGTGCCAGCAGCCCCGAACAGGGGGCCAAGGGCTATGGCTACACCTTC
NA,TRBJ2-2,TRBV11-3,large,16,CASSLEPGLSIGELFF,TGTGCCAGCAGCTTGGAGCCGGGACTCTCCATCGGGGAGCTGTTTTTT
NA,TRBJ1-2,TRBV6-8,few,15,CASSDGEGHLYGYTF,TGTGCCAGCAGTGATGGGGAAGGACACCTCTATGGCTACACCTTC
NA,TRBJ1-1,TRBV29-1,few,14,CSVEVVRGWTEAFF,TGCAGCGTTGAAGTTGTGAGGGGATGGACTGAAGCTTTCTTT
TRBD2,TRBJ2-5,TRBV28,few,13,CASTAGDQETQYF,TGTGCCAGCACCGCGGGAGACCAAGAGACCCAGTACTTC
TRBD1,TRBJ1-1,TRBV11-3,NA,14,CASSGQTGDTEAFF,TGTGCCAGCAGCGGTCAGACAGGGGACACTGAAGCTTTCTTT
NA,TRBJ2-7,TRBV29-1,NA,14,CSVLTTGSSYEQYF,TGCAGCGTCCTGACGACTGGGAGCTCCTACGAGCAGTACTTC
TRBD1,TRBJ2-7,TRBV6-8,few,13,CASSSGTGYEQYF,TGTGCCAGCAGTTCCGGGACAGGGTACGAGCAGTACTTC
TRBD2,TRBJ2-1,TRBV14,few,15,CASSQDRGVYNEQFF,TGTGCCAGCAGCCAAGATCGGGGGGTCTACAATGAGCAGTTCTTC
NA,TRBJ1-1,TRBV9,large,13,CASSVTGNTEAFF,TGTGCCAGCAGCGTCACGGGGAACACTGAAGCTTTCTTT
TRBD2,TRBJ2-1,TRBV18,NA,16,CASSPRIAGGRNEQFF,TGTGCCAGCTCTCCTCGAATAGCGGGAGGGCGGAATGAGCAGTTCTTC
TRBD2,TRBJ2-3,TRBV11-3,few,15,CASSPPGLAGDTQYF,TGTGCCAGCAGCCCGCCGGGACTAGCGGGAGATACGCAGTATTTT
NA,TRBJ1-1,TRBV28,NA,14,CASSLVSANTEAFF,TGTGCCAGCAGTTTGGTGTCGGCGAACACTGAAGCTTTCTTT
NA,TRBJ2-3,TRBV11-3,large,17,CASSLASVQGRTDTQYF,TGTGCCAGCAGCTTGGCCAGTGTACAAGGACGCACAGATACGCAGTATTTT
TRBD1,TRBJ2-3,TRBV9,NA,15,CASSVAGGFTDTQYF,TGTGCCAGCAGTGTGGCAGGGGGCTTCACAGATACGCAGTATTTT
NA,TRBJ2-7,TRBV28,NA,16,CASRYPGGLSSYEQYF,TGTGCCAGCAGATACCCTGGGGGGCTGTCCTCCTACGAGCAGTACTTC
TRBD1,TRBJ1-5,TRBV6-1,NA,15,CASSEVGTGRQPQHF,TGTGCCAGCAGTGAAGTCGGGACAGGGAGACAGCCCCAGCATTTT
TRBD1,TRBJ1-2,TRBV6-8,few,18,CASRRVGTGGISNYGYTF,TGTGCCAGCAGGCGGGTCGGGACAGGGGGCATCTCTAACTATGGCTACACCTTC
NA,TRBJ2-7,TRBV16,NA,13,CASSQRVSYEQYF,TGTGCCAGCAGCCAACGGGTTTCCTACGAGCAGTACTTC
NA,TRBJ2-1,TRBV6-8,few,16,CASRTGSAGVYNEQFF,TGTGCCAGCAGAACAGGGAGCGCCGGGGTATACAATGAGCAGTTCTTC
TRBD1,TRBJ1-5,TRBV19,NA,14,CASSTGQANQPQHF,TGTGCCAGTAGTACGGGACAGGCCAATCAGCCCCAGCATTTT
NA,TRBJ1-5,TRBV25-1,NA,12,CASSGTKGAQHF,TGTGCCAGCAGTGGTACAAAGGGTGCCCAGCATTTT
TRBD2,TRBJ2-7,TRBV14,NA,18,CASSHGTSGRGRYYEQYF,TGTGCCAGCAGCCACGGTACTAGCGGGAGGGGGAGATACTACGAGCAGTACTTC
NA,TRBJ1-5,TRBV18,few,14,CASSPDTSTQPQHF,TGTGCCAGCTCACCTGACACGTCCACGCAGCCCCAGCATTTT
NA,TRBJ2-7,TRBV28,NA,12,CASRTGSYEQYF,TGTGCCAGCAGAACAGGATCCTACGAGCAGTACTTC
NA,TRBJ2-7,TRBV11-3,NA,17,CASSLRPWDPTTSRQYF,TGTGCCAGCAGCTTAAGGCCCTGGGATCCTACAACGTCCCGGCAGTACTTC
NA,TRBJ2-7,TRBV5-1,few,15,CASSLRDIPSYEQYF,TGCGCCAGCAGCTTGAGGGACATCCCCTCCTACGAGCAGTACTTC
TRBD1,TRBJ2-2,TRBV6-8,few,18,CASSYPSPGQGASGELFF,TGTGCCAGCAGTTACCCCTCCCCGGGACAGGGGGCAAGCGGGGAGCTGTTTTTT
NA,TRBJ1-1,TRBV19,few,15,CASSRDGRVNTEAFF,TGTGCCAGTAGTAGGGACGGAAGGGTGAACACTGAAGCTTTCTTT
NA,TRBJ2-2,TRBV10-2,few,12,CASRTRTGELFF,TGCGCCAGCAGGACCCGCACCGGGGAGCTGTTTTTT
NA,TRBJ2-1,TRBV19,NA,17,CASSRWARRTSDNEQFF,TGTGCCAGTAGTCGTTGGGCTAGGAGGACGTCCGACAATGAGCAGTTCTTC
NA,TRBJ2-5,TRBV9,NA,15,CASSVQGWMGETQYF,TGTGCCAGCAGCGTACAGGGGTGGATGGGTGAGACCCAGTACTTC
NA,TRBJ2-3,TRBV6-1,large,14,CASSEAWSTDTQYF,TGTGCCAGCAGTGAAGCGTGGAGCACAGATACGCAGTATTTT
TRBD1,TRBJ2-6,TRBV10-2,once,16,CASSVGTGAGANVLTF,TGCGCCAGCAGCGTAGGGACAGGGGCTGGGGCCAACGTCCTGACTTTC